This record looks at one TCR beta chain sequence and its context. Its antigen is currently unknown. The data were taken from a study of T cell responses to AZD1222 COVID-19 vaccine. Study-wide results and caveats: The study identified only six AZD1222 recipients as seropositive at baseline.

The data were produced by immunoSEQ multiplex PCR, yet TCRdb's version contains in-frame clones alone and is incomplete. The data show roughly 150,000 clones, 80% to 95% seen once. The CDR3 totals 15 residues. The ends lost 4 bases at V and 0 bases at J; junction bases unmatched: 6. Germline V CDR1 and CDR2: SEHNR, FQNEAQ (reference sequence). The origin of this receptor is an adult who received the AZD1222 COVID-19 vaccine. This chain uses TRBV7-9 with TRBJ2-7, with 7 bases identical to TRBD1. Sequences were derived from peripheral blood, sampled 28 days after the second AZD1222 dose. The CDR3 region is CASSSGQPRSYEQYF. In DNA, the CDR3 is TGTGCCAGCAGCTCGGGACAGCCCCGCTCCTACGAGCAGTACTTC.